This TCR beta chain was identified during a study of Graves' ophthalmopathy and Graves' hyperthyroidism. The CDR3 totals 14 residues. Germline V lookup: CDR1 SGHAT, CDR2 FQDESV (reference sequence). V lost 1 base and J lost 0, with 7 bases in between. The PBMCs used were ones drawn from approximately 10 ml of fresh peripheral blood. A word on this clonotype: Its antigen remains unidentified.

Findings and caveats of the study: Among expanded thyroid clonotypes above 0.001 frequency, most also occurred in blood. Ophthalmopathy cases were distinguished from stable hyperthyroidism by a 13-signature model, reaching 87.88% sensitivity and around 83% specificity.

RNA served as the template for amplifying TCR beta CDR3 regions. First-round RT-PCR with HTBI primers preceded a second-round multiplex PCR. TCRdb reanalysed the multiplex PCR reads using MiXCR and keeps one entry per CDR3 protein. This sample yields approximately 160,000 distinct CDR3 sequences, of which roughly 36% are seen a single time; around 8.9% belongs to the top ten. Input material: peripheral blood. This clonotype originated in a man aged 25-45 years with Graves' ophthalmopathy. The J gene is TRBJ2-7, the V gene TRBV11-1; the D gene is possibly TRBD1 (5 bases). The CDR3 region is CASSLGQSSYEQYF. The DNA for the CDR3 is TGTGCCAGCAGCTTAGGACAGAGCTCCTACGAGCAGTACTTC. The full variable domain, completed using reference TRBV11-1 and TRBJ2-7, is EAEVAQSPRYKITEKSQAVAFWCDPISGHATLYWYRQILGQGPELLVQFQDESVVDDSQLPKDRFSAERLKGVDSTLKIQPAELGDSAMYLCASSLGQSSYEQYFGPGTRLTVT.